The 11 T cell receptor beta chains listed next were all sequenced from one sample in a study of CD8+CD57+ T cells in acquired aplastic anemia (dated by TCRdb to the late 2010s). Sequencing used an Illumina HiSeq 2000. Genomic DNA served as template for TCR beta VDJ combination and CDR3 sequence profiling. The raw public reads went through TCRdb reprocessing: fastp at Q25, MiXCR clone calling, in-frame beta chains kept. Merged by CDR3 protein, the rows form single entries marked with the most common genes and DNA. This sample gives some 68,000 distinct CDR3 sequences in total; around half of them show up just once. Approximately 8.3% of the sample comes from the top ten. Sequencing was done on a sample of sorted CD4+, CD8+, or CD8+CD57+ T cells (not recorded which) from PBMCs. Source of these receptors: a human donor in good health, serving as a control.

The chain links TRBV2 to TRBJ2-7, with D perhaps TRBD1 (5 bases). CDR1 and CDR2 (germline): SNHLY, FYNNEI. The CDR3 length is 13 residues. V lost 6 bases to trimming and J lost 6 bases, with 15 bases between them. The DNA for the CDR3 is TGTGCCAGCAGCTCAACCCCAGGGTCCGAGCAGTACTTC. It specifies CASSSTPGSEQYF.

V gene TRBV10-1 combines with J gene TRBJ2-7, with unresolved D. V was cut by 4 bases and J by 2 bases, with 18 bases left in between. The CDR3 spans 16 residues. CDR1 is WNHNN, CDR2 SYGVQD, per germline (reference sequence). Here the CDR3 reads CASSVQRLLSTYEQYF. The CDR3 DNA is TGCGCCAGCAGTGTACAAAGGTTACTTAGCACCTACGAGCAGTACTTC.

V and J are TRBV7-2 and TRBJ2-7, with 7 bases that match TRBD2. V dropped 0 bases and J dropped 2; count of bases not matched to a gene: 1. CDR1 and CDR2 (germline): SGHTA, FQGNSA. This CDR3 is built from 14 residues. The CDR3, as DNA: TGTGCCAGCAGCTTAGCCGGGACTACCTACGAGCAGTACTTC. It specifies CASSLAGTTYEQYF. The full variable domain, completed using reference TRBV7-2 and TRBJ2-7, is GAGVSQSPSNKVTEKGKDVELRCDPISGHTALYWYRQSLGQGLEFLIYFQGNSAPDKSGLPSDRFSAERTGGSVSTLTIQRTQQEDSAVYLCASSLAGTTYEQYFGPGTRLTVT.

Here the CDR3 reads CASSLGRGGQSSYEQYF. Here the CDR3 DNA reads TGTGCCAGCAGCTTGGGGCGCGGGGGCCAAAGCTCCTACGAGCAGTACTTC. V and J are TRBV11-1 and TRBJ2-7; maybe TRBD2 (7 bases). Germline V gene sequence: CDR1 SGHAT, CDR2 FQDESV (reference sequence). The CDR3 has 17 residues. V was cut by 3 bases and J by 0 bases, with 18 bases left in between.

This clonotype appeared many times. This chain uses TRBV3-1 with TRBJ1-3; the D gene is possibly TRBD1 (6 bases). This CDR3 is 16 amino acids long. Trimming removed 4 bases from V and 3 bases from J, with 16 bases in between. Germline CDR1 reads LGHDT; CDR2 reads YNNKEL (reference sequence). DNA of the CDR3: TGTGCCAGCAGCCCGCGACAGGCCTCGGTTGGAAACACCATATATTTT. Its protein is CASSPRQASVGNTIYF.

This clonotype was counted many times. The chain couples TRBV7-9 to TRBJ2-7; D is uncertain. V was shortened by 2 bases and J by 6 bases, with 14 bases between the two germline ends. Germline values: CDR1 SEHNR, CDR2 FQNEAQ (reference sequence). The CDR3 sequence is 14 residues long. The CDR3 DNA follows: TGTGCCAGCAGCTTACGTGGAAGTGATCTCGAGCAGTACTTC. Its protein product is CASSLRGSDLEQYF.

The gene calls are TRBV7-2 and TRBJ2-5; 11 bases map to TRBD2. This CDR3 is 18 amino acids long. V was pared by 2 bases and J by 5 bases, with 13 bases of the junction left unmatched. Germline values: CDR1 SGHTA, CDR2 FQGNSA. The CDR3 here is CASSLYGTSGSRRETQYF. The CDR3 DNA sequence: TGTGCCAGCAGCTTATACGGGACTAGCGGCTCACGGAGGGAGACCCAGTACTTC.

The table lists this clonotype with many counts. The V gene is TRBV27, the J gene TRBJ2-7, with D perhaps matching TRBD1 or TRBD2 (5 bases each). Germline loops: CDR1 MNHEY, CDR2 SMNVEV (reference sequence). The CDR3 consists of 14 residues. V was trimmed by 5 bases and J by 0 bases, leaving 11 bases between them. The CDR3 reads CASSLTGGSYEQYF. In nucleotides, the CDR3 is TGTGCCAGCAGTCTAACAGGAGGCTCCTACGAGCAGTACTTC.

Of note for this clonotype: One end of the junction fails to match germline, which may point to a read error. The V call is TRBV15, the J call TRBJ2-7; D is perhaps TRBD1 (5 bases). Germline V gives CDR1 LNHNV, CDR2 YYDKDF (reference sequence). The CDR3 is 13 residues long. CDR3 region: CATSLRGAYGQYF. CDR3 sequence (DNA): TGTGCCACCAGCTTAAGGGGCGCCTACGGGCAGTACTTC.

In its sample, this clonotype was seen many times. This chain joins TRBV5-8 and TRBJ2-1, with D possibly being TRBD2 (5 bases). Germline lookup yields CDR1 SGHTS and CDR2 YDEGEE. V was trimmed by 2 bases and J by 7 bases, leaving 10 bases between them. CDR3 length equals 13 residues. The CDR3 region has the DNA TGTGCCAGCAGCTTTTATTCGGGAAATGAGCAGTTCTTC. This sequence encodes CASSFYSGNEQFF.

The genes are TRBV5-1 and TRBJ1-2, with a possible D match to TRBD1 (5 bases). Germline CDR1 SGHRS, CDR2 YFSETQ. Trimming shortened V by 0 bases and J by 7 bases, and 10 bases separated the two germline ends. This CDR3 comprises 13 residues. The CDR3 loop is CASSLAGLSGYTF. The CDR3, as DNA: TGCGCCAGCAGCTTGGCAGGGTTGTCTGGCTACACCTTC.